This entry lists 20 T cell receptor beta chains sequenced from one sample in a study of cytomegalovirus exposure and HLA in healthy donors. Sequencing was performed with immunoSEQ multiplex PCR; in TCRdb, only in-frame clones are kept and a portion is missing. Altogether some 100,000 clones are present, 86% being singletons, with the ten largest covering over 4%. Specimen: PBMCs. These receptors came from a young man in good health and CMV-seronegative.

The genes are TRBV5-1 and TRBJ2-3; 9 nucleotides agree with TRBD2. The CDR3 runs 15 residues. V was pared by 3 bases and J by 1 base, with 3 bases of the junction left unmatched. Per the germline V gene, CDR1 is SGHRS and CDR2 is YFSETQ. The CDR3 sequence is CASSWKRGGTDTQYF. CDR3 DNA: TGCGCCAGCAGCTGGAAGCGGGGGGGCACAGATACGCAGTATTTT.

This chain connects TRBV19 to TRBJ1-1; tentatively, D is TRBD1 (6 bases). Germline V gene lookup returns CDR1 LNHDA and CDR2 SQIVND (reference sequence). Trimming cost V 5 bases and J 4 bases, with 17 bases left between them. The CDR3 consists of 15 residues. The CDR3 DNA reads as TGTGCCAGTAGTCTTACCGGGCCCAGGGGCACTGAAGCTTTCTTT. Translated, it gives CASSLTGPRGTEAFF.

The V gene is TRBV2, the J gene TRBJ2-1, with 8 bases aligning to TRBD2. V dropped 7 bases and J dropped 2; count of bases not matched to a gene: 7. The length of the CDR3 is 15 residues. From germline, CDR1 is SNHLY and CDR2 FYNNEI. Here the CDR3 DNA reads TGTGCCAGCAAGGAGTTTAGCGGGGCCTACAATGAGCAGTTCTTC. As protein: CASKEFSGAYNEQFF.

The J gene is TRBJ2-6, the V gene TRBV11-2; D is unclear. CDR3 length: 17 residues. The V end was cut by 3 bases, the J end by 0 bases, with 12 bases between. CDR1 is SGHAT and CDR2 is FQNNGV in the germline V gene. CDR3: CASSFVRHLSGANVLTF. The CDR3 DNA sequence: TGTGCCAGCAGCTTTGTAAGACACCTCTCTGGGGCCAACGTCCTGACTTTC.

V is TRBV9 and J is TRBJ1-1, with a possible D match to TRBD1 (6 bases). CDR1 SGDLS and CDR2 YYNGEE come from the germline V gene. Trimming took 1 base from V and 0 from J, leaving 10 bases between them. The CDR3 spans 15 residues. The CDR3 bases are TGTGCCAGCAGCGTACCCAGGGGCGTGAACACTGAAGCTTTCTTT. It translates to CASSVPRGVNTEAFF.

The rearrangement joins TRBV5-6 to TRBJ1-1; TRBD1 might be the D (6 bases). The CDR3 consists of 15 residues. Germline loops: CDR1 SGHDT, CDR2 YYEEEE. V lost 4 bases to trimming and J lost 1 base, with 14 bases between them. CDR3 sequence reads: CASSPGALRNTEAFF. The CDR3 DNA sequence: TGTGCCAGCAGCCCAGGGGCTTTACGGAACACTGAAGCTTTCTTT.

This sequence joins TRBV5-1 and TRBJ2-7; the match to TRBD1 covers 7 bases. V dropped 3 bases and J dropped 4; count of bases not matched to a gene: 7. Germline assignment: CDR1 SGHRS and CDR2 YFSETQ. This CDR3 is 14 amino acids long. This CDR3 is CASSSSGTAYEQYF. In DNA, the CDR3 is TGCGCCAGCAGCTCTTCCGGGACAGCATACGAGCAGTACTTC.

V gene TRBV6-1 combines with J gene TRBJ2-1; 9 nucleotides match TRBD2. Germline V gene data show CDR1 as MNHNS and CDR2 as SASEGT. The J segment lost 7 bases and the V segment lost 4 bases, leaving 5 bases of the junction unmatched. This CDR3 is 14 amino acids long. CDR3 loop: CASSARLAENEQFF. CDR3 bases: TGTGCCAGCAGTGCCCGACTAGCGGAAAATGAGCAGTTCTTC.

The rearrangement links TRBV7-9 to TRBJ1-5; a weak D match, TRBD1 (5 bases). The CDR3 runs 14 residues. The germline V gene encodes CDR1 SEHNR and CDR2 FQNEAQ (reference sequence). Trimming took off 3 bases at V and 4 bases at J, with 10 bases between the two ends. CDR3 DNA: TGTGCCAGCAGCTTCACAGGCGATAATCAGCCCCAGCATTTT. Its protein is CASSFTGDNQPQHF.

The chain has TRBV30 and TRBJ2-7, with 7 nucleotides matching TRBD1. The CDR3 sequence is 12 residues long. Germline V CDR1 and CDR2: GTSNPN, SVGIG (reference sequence). With V trimmed by 3 bases and J by 5 bases, 4 bases remained unmatched. DNA of the CDR3: TGTGCCTGGAGGACAGGGAGAGACGAGCAGTACTTC. Translating it yields CAWRTGRDEQYF.

The chain carries TRBV5-1 and TRBJ1-6; TRBD1 matches 7 bases. Germline CDR1 and CDR2: SGHRS and YFSETQ. CDR3 length equals 15 residues. J gave up 7 bases and V 0 bases, and 4 bases lay outside the gene matches. The CDR3 coding sequence is TGCGCCAGCAGCTTGGCTTTGGACAGGAATTCACCCCTCCACTTT. The encoded protein is CASSLALDRNSPLHF. Full variable domain (outside the CDR3, taken from reference TRBV5-1 and TRBJ1-6): KAGVTQTPRYLIKTRGQQVTLSCSPISGHRSVSWYQQTPGQGLQFLFEYFSETQRNKGNFPGRFSGRQFSNSRSEMNVSTLELGDSALYLCASSLALDRNSPLHFGNGTRLTVT.

The J gene is TRBJ2-6, the V gene TRBV2; a weak D match, TRBD1 (6 bases). The CDR3 has 17 amino acids. Germline V lookup: CDR1 SNHLY, CDR2 FYNNEI. Trimming left V 2 bases short and J 2 bases short, with 13 bases between. The CDR3 nucleotides are TGTGCCAGCAGTGAATCCCCCAGGGGCACTGGGGCCAACGTCCTGACTTTC. It encodes CASSESPRGTGANVLTF.

The V gene is TRBV30, the J gene TRBJ2-1; D may be TRBD1 (5 bases). Germline V lookup: CDR1 GTSNPN, CDR2 SVGIG (reference sequence). The germline V and J ends were trimmed by 2 bases and 6 bases, with 11 bases remaining between them. There are 13 residues in the CDR3. CDR3: CAWSTQASNEQFF. In nucleotides, the CDR3 is TGTGCCTGGAGTACACAGGCCTCCAATGAGCAGTTCTTC.

The chain has TRBV7-9 and TRBJ2-2, with a weak D call TRBD2 (5 bases). V was shortened by 4 bases and J by 11 bases, with 5 bases between the two germline ends. The CDR3 length is 10 residues. The germline gives CDR1 SEHNR, CDR2 FQNEAQ (reference sequence). Here the CDR3 DNA reads TGTGCCAGCAGCTCGGGAGAGCTGTTTTTT. It translates to CASSSGELFF. Looking up the rest from reference TRBV7-9 and TRBJ2-2 gives the full variable domain: DTGVSQNPRHKITKRGQNVTFRCDPISEHNRLYWYRQTLGQGPEFLTYFQNEAQLEKSRLLSDRFSAERPKGSFSTLEIQRTEQGDSAMYLCASSSGELFFGEGSRLTVL.

This chain uses TRBV5-1 with TRBJ1-1, with TRBD1 matching 9 bases. The CDR3 is 16 residues long. Germline CDR1 reads SGHRS; CDR2 reads YFSETQ. J lost 4 bases, V lost 4 bases, and 11 bases had no gene match. This CDR3 reads CASSPTGTGTSTEAFF. CDR3 DNA: TGCGCCAGCAGCCCAACCGGGACAGGGACGAGCACTGAAGCTTTCTTT.

The V and J genes are TRBV10-1 and TRBJ2-7, with D possibly TRBD1 on 5 matching bases. The ends were cut back, 3 bases at V and 6 bases at J, with 9 bases in the middle. This CDR3 spans 12 amino acids. Germline CDR1 reads WNHNN; CDR2 reads SYGVQD (reference sequence). CDR3 region: CASSDRVGEQYF. CDR3 DNA sequence: TGCGCCAGCAGTGACAGGGTCGGCGAGCAGTACTTC.

This clone has only one observation. This chain uses TRBV7-6 with TRBJ1-1, with no clear D. CDR1 and CDR2 (germline): SGHVS, FNYEAQ. The V end lost 1 base, the J end lost 0 bases, and 9 bases lay between the germline ends. CDR3 length equals 15 residues. Here the CDR3 DNA reads TGTGCCAGCAGCTTAGTAGGCAGGATGAACACTGAAGCTTTCTTT. It codes for CASSLVGRMNTEAFF. Full variable domain (remainder filled in from reference TRBV7-6 and TRBJ1-1): GAGVSQSPRYKVTKRGQDVALRCDPISGHVSLYWYRQALGQGPEFLTYFNYEAQQDKSGLPNDRFSAERPEGSISTLTIQRTEQRDSAMYRCASSLVGRMNTEAFFGQGTRLTVV.

The chain has TRBV5-1 and TRBJ1-5; 12 bases match TRBD1. The V segment lost 4 bases and the J segment 2 bases; nucleotides outside the gene matches: 7. CDR1 SGHRS and CDR2 YFSETQ come from the germline V gene. The CDR3 has 17 residues. Here the CDR3 DNA reads TGCGCCAGCAGCCCGGGACAGGGGGCGGGCGGCAATCAGCCCCAGCATTTT. This codes for CASSPGQGAGGNQPQHF.

J is TRBJ2-1 and V is TRBV6-5; TRBD2 matches at 8 bases. CDR3 length equals 16 residues. V lost 0 bases, J lost 4 bases, and 5 bases stayed unmatched. CDR1 MNHEY and CDR2 SVGAGI come from the germline V gene. CDR3 DNA sequence: TGTGCCAGCAGTTACTCCTACGGGGGGGATTACAATGAGCAGTTCTTC. Its protein product is CASSYSYGGDYNEQFF.

The chain recombines TRBV14 with TRBJ1-2; 8 bases agree with TRBD1. CDR1 is SGHDN and CDR2 is FVKESK in the germline V gene. The CDR3 runs to 16 residues. Losses at the gene ends were 7 bases for V and 4 bases for J; bases not matched to a gene: 14. DNA of the CDR3: TGTGCCAGCACCCCCGGGGACAGGACCCCCTTCTATGGCTACACCTTC. Its translation: CASTPGDRTPFYGYTF.